The clone carrying this TCR beta chain was found a few times. No antigen is known for it. TCRdb re-analysed the reads in MiXCR, keeping a single row per CDR3 protein. The repertoire holds a few hundred thousand distinct CDR3 sequences, with roughly a third as singletons. This sample was included in a study of T cell repertoires in cytomegalovirus infection. Looking at the study overall: Based on public TCR beta signatures, there were indications of CMV infection and of a matching HLA type.

The CDR3 spans 17 residues. CDR1 and CDR2 from the germline V gene are MGHRA and YSYEKL. J gave up 5 bases and V 3 bases, and 12 bases lay outside the gene matches. The sequencing used cultured PBMCs, collected from culture after CMV antigen stimulation. The genes are TRBV4-1 and TRBJ1-4; 7 nucleotides line up with TRBD1. This clonotype was obtained from a human donor in good health (CMV status not recorded). Some clones in this sample may be carry-over from other donors' samples. The CDR3 loop is CASSHDVTGTENEKLFF. CDR3 in DNA: TGCGCCAGCAGCCATGATGTCACCGGGACAGAAAATGAAAAACTGTTTTTT.